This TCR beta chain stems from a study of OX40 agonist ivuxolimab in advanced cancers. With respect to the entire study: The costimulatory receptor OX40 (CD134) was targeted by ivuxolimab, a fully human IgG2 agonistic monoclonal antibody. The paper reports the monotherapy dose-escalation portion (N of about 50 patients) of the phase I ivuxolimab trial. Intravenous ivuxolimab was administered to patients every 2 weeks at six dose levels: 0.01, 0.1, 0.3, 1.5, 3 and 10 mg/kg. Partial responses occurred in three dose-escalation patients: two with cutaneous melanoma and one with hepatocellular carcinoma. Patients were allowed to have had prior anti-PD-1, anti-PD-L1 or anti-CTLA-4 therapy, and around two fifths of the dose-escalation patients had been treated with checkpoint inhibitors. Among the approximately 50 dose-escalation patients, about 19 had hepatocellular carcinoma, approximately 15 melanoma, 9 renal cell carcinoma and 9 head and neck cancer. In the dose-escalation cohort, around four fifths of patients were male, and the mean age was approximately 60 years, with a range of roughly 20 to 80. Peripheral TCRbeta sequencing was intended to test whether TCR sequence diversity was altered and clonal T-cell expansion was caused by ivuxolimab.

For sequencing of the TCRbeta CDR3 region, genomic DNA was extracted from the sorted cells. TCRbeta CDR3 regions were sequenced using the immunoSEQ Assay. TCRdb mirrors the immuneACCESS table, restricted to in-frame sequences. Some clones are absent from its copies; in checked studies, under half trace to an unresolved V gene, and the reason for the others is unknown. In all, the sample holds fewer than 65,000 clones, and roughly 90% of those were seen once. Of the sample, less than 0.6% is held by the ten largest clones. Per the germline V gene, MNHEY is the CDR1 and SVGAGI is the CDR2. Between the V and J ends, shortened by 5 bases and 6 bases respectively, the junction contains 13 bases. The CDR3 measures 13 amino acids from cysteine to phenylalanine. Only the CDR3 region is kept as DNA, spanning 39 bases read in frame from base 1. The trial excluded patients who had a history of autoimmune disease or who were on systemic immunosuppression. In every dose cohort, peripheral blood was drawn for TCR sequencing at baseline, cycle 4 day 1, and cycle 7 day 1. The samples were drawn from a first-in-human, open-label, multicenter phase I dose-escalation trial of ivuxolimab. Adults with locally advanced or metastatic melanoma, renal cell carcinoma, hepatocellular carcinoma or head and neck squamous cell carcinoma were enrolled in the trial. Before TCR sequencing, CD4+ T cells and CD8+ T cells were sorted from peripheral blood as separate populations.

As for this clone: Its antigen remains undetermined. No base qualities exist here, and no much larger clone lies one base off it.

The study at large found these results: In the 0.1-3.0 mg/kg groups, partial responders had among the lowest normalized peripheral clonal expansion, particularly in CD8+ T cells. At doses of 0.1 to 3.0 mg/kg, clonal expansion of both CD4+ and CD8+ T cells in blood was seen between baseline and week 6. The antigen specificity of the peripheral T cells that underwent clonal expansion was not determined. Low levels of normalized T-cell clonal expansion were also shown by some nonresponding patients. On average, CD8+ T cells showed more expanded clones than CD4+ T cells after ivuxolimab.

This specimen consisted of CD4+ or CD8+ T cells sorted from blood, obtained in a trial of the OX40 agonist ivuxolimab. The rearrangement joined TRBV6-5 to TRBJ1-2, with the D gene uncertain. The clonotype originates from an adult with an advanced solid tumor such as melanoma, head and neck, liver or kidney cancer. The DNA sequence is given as TGTGCCAGCAGTCCCTATGGGAACCATGGCTACACCTTC. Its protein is CASSPYGNHGYTF.